What follows are 28 T cell receptor beta chains derived from one specimen sequenced in a study of shared clonotypes between healthy human individuals. Method: immunoSEQ multiplex PCR; TCRdb's copy keeps in-frame clones and lacks some. Of over a million clones detected, roughly 75% appear once; the ten largest clones hold 1.5%. Sequencing was carried out using memory CD4+ T cells sorted from blood. The subset here: CD45RA-negative fraction. The receptors here all came from a man in his late teens or twenties in good health.

The chain is built from TRBV28 and TRBJ1-2; the match to TRBD1 covers 10 bases. CDR3 length: 15 residues. The V segment lost 6 bases and the J segment 3 bases; nucleotides outside the gene matches: 7. From germline, CDR1 is MDHEN and CDR2 SYDVKM. The chain's CDR3 is CASRQRQGAYYGYTF. The CDR3 DNA reads as TGTGCCAGCAGGCAAAGACAGGGGGCGTACTATGGCTACACCTTC.

DNA of the CDR3: TGTGCCTGGAGTGTACGCCAGGGACAGAACTCCACCTTC. It specifies CAWSVRQGQNSTF. The V and J genes are TRBV30 and TRBJ1-2; 7 nucleotides agree with TRBD1. The V gene's germline CDR1 is GTSNPN and CDR2 SVGIG (reference sequence). Unmatched junction bases numbered 11, after V lost 0 bases and J lost 13 bases. This CDR3 has 13 amino acids.

This clone was observed a handful of times. Other DNA sequences in this specimen translate into the identical CDR3. The chain has TRBV5-1 and TRBJ1-1; D ambiguous. V gave up 0 bases and J gave up 0 bases, with 6 bases separating them. The CDR3 has 14 amino acids. CDR1 and CDR2 (germline): SGHRS, YFSETQ. The CDR3 loop reads CASSLGRVNTEAFF. CDR3 nucleotide sequence: TGCGCCAGCAGCTTGGGTAGGGTGAACACTGAAGCTTTCTTT.

V usage is TRBV11-2 and J usage is TRBJ1-6, with D possibly being TRBD1 (6 bases). The CDR3 runs 14 residues. Germline-derived CDR1 and CDR2 are SGHAT and FQNNGV. V lost 4 bases to trimming and J lost 4 bases, with 8 bases between them. The CDR3 DNA sequence: TGTGCCAGCAGCTATGGACAGTATAATTCACCCCTCCACTTT. Amino acid sequence: CASSYGQYNSPLHF.

V gene TRBV18 combines with J gene TRBJ2-7; 9 bases agree with TRBD2. The V gene end was trimmed by 5 bases and the J gene end by 1 base; junction bases not matched to a gene: 3. Germline CDR1 and CDR2: KGHSH and LQKENI. This CDR3 has 14 amino acids. The CDR3 nucleotides are TGTGCCAGCTCAAGGGCGGGGGGGTCCTACGAGCAGTACTTC. Residues: CASSRAGGSYEQYF.

As concerns this clone: This sample also contains other DNA sequences that code for the same CDR3. The chain employs TRBV6-5 and TRBJ1-5, with D possibly TRBD1 on 6 matching bases. This CDR3 region has 13 residues. Trimming shortened V by 6 bases and J by 4 bases, and 10 bases separated the two germline ends. Germline assignment: CDR1 MNHEY and CDR2 SVGAGI. The CDR3 protein is CASRQGANQPQHF. CDR3 sequence (DNA): TGTGCCAGCAGACAGGGAGCTAATCAGCCCCAGCATTTT.

The rearrangement joins TRBV7-9 to TRBJ1-6; D ambiguous. This CDR3 contains 15 residues. Germline lookup yields CDR1 SEHNR and CDR2 FQNEAQ (reference sequence). The V end was cut by 3 bases, the J end by 5 bases, with 11 bases between. The CDR3 loop is CASSLETMDNSPLHF. CDR3 DNA: TGTGCCAGCAGCTTGGAGACTATGGATAATTCACCCCTCCACTTT.

The chain joins TRBV7-2 to TRBJ2-7; no definite D call. This CDR3 has 13 amino acids. In germline, CDR1 is SGHTA, CDR2 FQGNSA. V was trimmed by 2 bases and J by 4 bases, leaving 9 bases between them. The CDR3 DNA sequence: TGTGCCAGCAGCTTACGGATAGGTTACGAGCAGTACTTC. The encoded protein is CASSLRIGYEQYF.

This clone was seen at least ten times. V usage is TRBV2 and J usage is TRBJ2-5; 9 nucleotides align to TRBD2. V shed 8 bases and J 4 bases; nucleotides not matched to a gene: 2. The CDR3 spans 12 residues. Germline CDR1 and CDR2: SNHLY and FYNNEI. The CDR3 sequence is CASGGGAETQYF. Here the CDR3 DNA reads TGTGCCAGCGGCGGGGGGGCAGAGACCCAGTACTTC. The full variable domain, in which reference TRBV2 and TRBJ2-5 provide the parts outside the CDR3, is EPEVTQTPSHQVTQMGQEVILRCVPISNHLYFYWYRQILGQKVEFLVSFYNNEISEKSEIFDDQFSVERPDGSNFTLKIRSTKLEDSAMYFCASGGGAETQYFGPGTRLLVL.

V and J are TRBV5-1 and TRBJ2-1, with 12 bases lining up with TRBD2. The V segment lost 6 bases and the J segment 4 bases; nucleotides outside the gene matches: 8. CDR1 and CDR2 (germline): SGHRS, YFSETQ. CDR3 length equals 16 residues. CDR3 sequence: CASKPTSGGQYNEQFF. CDR3 DNA sequence: TGCGCCAGCAAGCCGACTAGCGGGGGACAGTACAATGAGCAGTTCTTC.

This chain connects TRBV15 to TRBJ2-5, with D perhaps TRBD1 (6 bases). Trimming cost V 1 base and J 5 bases, with 20 bases left between them. The CDR3 has 17 residues. CDR1 and CDR2 from the germline V gene are LNHNV and YYDKDF (reference sequence). CDR3 DNA: TGTGCCACCAGCAGAGCACCAGGGGTCAATCGAGTGGAGACCCAGTACTTC. Amino acid sequence: CATSRAPGVNRVETQYF.

The chain joins TRBV12-2 to TRBJ2-1. TRBV12-2 corresponds to a pseudogene. The CDR3 totals 16 residues. The CDR3 loop reads CASRLNGPKTYNEQFF. For the CDR3, the DNA is TGTGCAAGTCGCTTAAATGGACCTAAAACCTACAATGAGCAGTTCTTC.

V and J are TRBV5-6 and TRBJ1-5; 8 bases are a match to TRBD1. The CDR3 is 15 amino acids. The germline V gene has CDR1 SGHDT and CDR2 YYEEEE. V gave up 4 bases and J gave up 0 bases; unmatched junction bases: 3. The CDR3, as DNA: TGTGCCAGCAGCCGACAGGGGAATAGCAATCAGCCCCAGCATTTT. Translation gives CASSRQGNSNQPQHF. Full variable domain (rest looked up from reference TRBV5-6 and TRBJ1-5): DAGVTQSPTHLIKTRGQQVTLRCSPKSGHDTVSWYQQALGQGPQFIFQYYEEEERQRGNFPDRFSGHQFPNYSSELNVNALLLGDSALYLCASSRQGNSNQPQHFGDGTRLSIL.

This clone was seen at least ten times. The sample holds other DNA sequences that translate to the same CDR3. This chain links TRBV2 with TRBJ1-5; D gene uncertain. Germline CDR1 reads SNHLY; CDR2 reads FYNNEI. This CDR3 contains 13 residues. Between the trimmed V and J ends, which lost 7 bases and 0 bases, there was a span of 7 bases. The chain's CDR3 is CASKGYSNQPQHF. CDR3 coding DNA: TGTGCCAGCAAGGGCTATAGCAATCAGCCCCAGCATTTT.

J is TRBJ1-5 and V is TRBV7-9; 7 bases are shared with TRBD1. CDR1 and CDR2 from the germline V gene are SEHNR and FQNEAQ (reference sequence). The CDR3 spans 16 residues. The J segment lost 2 bases and the V segment lost 1 base, leaving 5 bases of the junction unmatched. CDR3 sequence reads: CASSLVQGGGNQPQHF. In DNA, the CDR3 is TGTGCCAGCAGCTTAGTCCAGGGGGGCGGCAATCAGCCCCAGCATTTT.

This clone occurred a few times. The chain has TRBV6-5 and TRBJ2-1; 8 nucleotides line up with TRBD1. CDR3 length: 16 amino acids. Germline assignment: CDR1 MNHEY and CDR2 SVGAGI. V shed 4 bases, J shed 5 bases, and the junction held 10 bases outside the gene matches. The CDR3 sequence: CASSLIPGQENNEQFF. CDR3 in DNA: TGTGCCAGCAGTTTAATACCGGGACAGGAAAACAATGAGCAGTTCTTC.

This sequence joins TRBV29-1 and TRBJ2-2; D gene ambiguous. V lost 7 bases and J lost 1, with 10 bases in between. The CDR3 length is 13 residues. Germline V CDR1 and CDR2: SQVTM, ANQGSEA. Written as DNA, the CDR3 is TGCAGCGCTTTATTTTGGAACACCGGGGAGCTGTTTTTT. Its protein is CSALFWNTGELFF.

The gene calls are TRBV30 and TRBJ2-1, with 7 bases lining up with TRBD1. The CDR3 contains 14 residues. Germline CDR1 GTSNPN, CDR2 SVGIG (reference sequence). V was clipped by 1 base and J by 7 bases; unmatched bases: 7. CDR3 nucleotides: TGTGCCTGGAGTGCCCGGGACAGAGGAAATGAGCAGTTCTTC. As protein: CAWSARDRGNEQFF.

The chain is built from TRBV30 and TRBJ2-7, with D perhaps being TRBD1 or TRBD2 (6 bases each). Germline V gene data show CDR1 as GTSNPN and CDR2 as SVGIG (reference sequence). The CDR3 is 13 residues long. V was trimmed by 3 bases and J by 4 bases, leaving 13 bases between them. The CDR3 is CAWSKGGMYEQYF. The CDR3 bases are TGTGCCTGGAGCAAGGGGGGAATGTACGAGCAGTACTTC.

The V gene is TRBV2, the J gene TRBJ2-3; TRBD2 matches 8 bases. The germline V gene has CDR1 SNHLY and CDR2 FYNNEI. CDR3 length: 15 amino acids. With 5 bases clipped from V and 6 bases from J, the junction kept 10 bases outside the gene matches. The CDR3 loop is CASSLAGSSGDTQYF. In DNA form, the CDR3 reads TGTGCCAGCAGTTTAGCGGGATCCAGTGGGGATACGCAGTATTTT.

This chain uses TRBV10-2 with TRBJ2-7, with 8 bases aligning to TRBD2. There are 14 residues in the CDR3. V lost 6 bases and J lost 0; bases outside the gene matches: 4. Germline loops: CDR1 WSHSY, CDR2 SAAADI. The DNA of the CDR3 is TGCGCCAGCAGGCGGGAGGAAACCTCCTACGAGCAGTACTTC. This codes for CASRREETSYEQYF.

This chain uses TRBV11-2 with TRBJ1-2; the match to TRBD1 covers 7 bases. CDR3 length: 15 residues. V dropped 5 bases and J dropped 3; count of bases not matched to a gene: 9. Germline CDR1 is SGHAT and CDR2 is FQNNGV. The DNA for the CDR3 is TGTGCCAGCAGCCCCAGGGGAGGGGGCTACTATGGCTACACCTTC. This sequence encodes CASSPRGGGYYGYTF.

A remark on this clone: Other DNA sequences in this sample translate to the same CDR3. The chain joins TRBV18 to TRBJ2-7; D possibly corresponds to TRBD2 (6 bases). CDR1 and CDR2 (germline): KGHSH, LQKENI. The CDR3 covers 14 residues. Deletions cut 0 bases from V and 4 bases from J, with 10 bases between. The CDR3 reads CASSPPRGSYEQYF. The CDR3 nucleotides read TGTGCCAGCTCACCACCCCGGGGGTCATACGAGCAGTACTTC.

The chain recombines TRBV10-3 with TRBJ2-2; 9 bases are shared with TRBD1. This CDR3 has 15 residues. The junction had 4 bases not matched to a gene; V was cut back by 4 bases and J by 4 bases. Germline CDR1 and CDR2: ENHRY and SYGVKD. CDR3 sequence reads: CAISGQGQGTGELFF. The DNA for the CDR3 is TGTGCCATCAGTGGGCAGGGACAGGGCACCGGGGAGCTGTTTTTT.

The rearrangement uses TRBV13 and TRBJ1-1, with a possible D match to TRBD1 (5 bases). There are 16 residues in the CDR3. Trimming removed 5 bases at V and 1 base at J, with 17 bases between. Germline V gene data show CDR1 as PRHDT and CDR2 as FYEKMQ (reference sequence). The chain's CDR3 is CASSIHPGRGNTEAFF. The CDR3 region has the DNA TGTGCCAGCAGCATTCACCCGGGACGGGGGAACACTGAAGCTTTCTTT.

The chain recombines TRBV4-3 with TRBJ2-2, with 9 bases that match TRBD2. This CDR3 has 17 residues. With V trimmed by 1 base and J by 3 bases, 6 bases remained unmatched. Germline CDR1 reads LGHNA; CDR2 reads YSLEER. The CDR3 region is CASSQGGAGGYTGELFF. The DNA of the CDR3 is TGCGCCAGCAGCCAAGGCGGGGCGGGAGGGTACACCGGGGAGCTGTTTTTT.

The chain joins TRBV5-1 to TRBJ2-1; no definite D call. V lost 2 bases to trimming and J lost 6 bases, with 9 bases between them. There are 13 residues in the CDR3. Looked up from germline, CDR1 is SGHRS and CDR2 is YFSETQ. The CDR3 DNA reads TGCGCCAGCAGCTTCCAGACGGGCAATGAGCAGTTCTTC. As protein: CASSFQTGNEQFF.

The rearrangement joins TRBV7-9 to TRBJ2-3; a weak D match, TRBD2 (6 bases). V was pared by 5 bases and J by 4 bases, with 19 bases between. This CDR3 spans 16 amino acids. Germline V lookup: CDR1 SEHNR, CDR2 FQNEAQ (reference sequence). The CDR3 nucleotides read TGTGCCAGCAGCGCCTGGGGAGGTTCGAGTCCAGATACGCAGTATTTT. Encoded protein: CASSAWGGSSPDTQYF. The complete variable domain, with remaining parts taken from reference TRBV7-9 and TRBJ2-3, reads DTGVSQNPRHKITKRGQNVTFRCDPISEHNRLYWYRQTLGQGPEFLTYFQNEAQLEKSRLLSDRFSAERPKGSFSTLEIQRTEQGDSAMYLCASSAWGGSSPDTQYFGPGTRLTVL.